This T cell receptor beta chain is from a study of cytomegalovirus exposure and HLA in healthy donors. Overall study findings and caveats: Many donors carried some public TCRs, although rarity characterized most TCR sequences.

Vbeta (60) and Jbeta (13) primers were used in the PCR. The repertoire was sequenced with immunoSEQ multiplex PCR; TCRdb's copy has only in-frame clones and lacks some. The table has tens of thousands of clones, 70% to 85% seen once. This clone was recorded once. Its target is not known. CDR3 length: 17 residues. V lost 3 bases to trimming and J lost 2 bases, with 20 bases between them. The germline V gene encodes CDR1 LGHNA and CDR2 YNFKEQ. The sequenced material came from PBMCs. This sequence was found in a man aged 50 to 59 in good health and CMV-seropositive. V and J are TRBV4-2 and TRBJ2-7, with D possibly being TRBD2 (7 bases). This CDR3 reads CASSQSGGGGSPYEQYF. The CDR3 DNA is TGTGCCAGCAGCCAGTCGGGCGGGGGCGGCTCGCCCTACGAGCAGTACTTC.